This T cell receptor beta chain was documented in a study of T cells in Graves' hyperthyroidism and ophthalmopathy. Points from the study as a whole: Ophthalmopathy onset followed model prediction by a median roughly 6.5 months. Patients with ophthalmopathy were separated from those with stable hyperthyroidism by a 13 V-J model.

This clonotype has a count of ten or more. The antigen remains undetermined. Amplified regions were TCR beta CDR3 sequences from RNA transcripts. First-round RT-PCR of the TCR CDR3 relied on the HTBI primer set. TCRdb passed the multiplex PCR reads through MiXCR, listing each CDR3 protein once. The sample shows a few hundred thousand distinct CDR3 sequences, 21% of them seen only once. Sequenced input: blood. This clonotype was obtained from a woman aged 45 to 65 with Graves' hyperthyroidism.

This chain's CDR3 is CASLAGEANTQYF. As DNA, the CDR3 is TGTGCCAGCTTAGCGGGAGAGGCGAATACGCAGTATTTT. The chain is built from TRBV2 and TRBJ2-3; 9 nucleotides match TRBD2. The CDR3 runs 13 residues. In germline, CDR1 is SNHLY, CDR2 FYNNEI. V lost 8 bases, J lost 7 bases, and 7 bases stayed unmatched. Filled out from reference TRBV2 and TRBJ2-3, the complete variable domain reads EPEVTQTPSHQVTQMGQEVILRCVPISNHLYFYWYRQILGQKVEFLVSFYNNEISEKSEIFDDQFSVERPDGSNFTLKIRSTKLEDSAMYFCASLAGEANTQYFGPGTRLTVL.